A single sample gave rise to the 12 T cell receptor beta chains below, sequenced in a study of cytomegalovirus exposure and HLA in healthy donors. 13 Jbeta primers and 60 Vbeta primers were used for the PCR. Profiled with immunoSEQ multiplex PCR; TCRdb holds only in-frame clones, not every one. Here the sample spans some 140,000 clones, roughly four fifths being singletons. The sequencing sample was made of PBMCs. These receptors were collected from a woman between 35 and 50 years old in good health and CMV-seronegative.

In its sample, this clone was seen once. V is TRBV2 and J is TRBJ2-5; D is uncertain. The CDR3 is 12 residues long. Per germline, CDR1 SNHLY and CDR2 FYNNEI. V was pared by 6 bases and J by 2 bases, with 7 bases between. CDR3 sequence (DNA): TGTGCCAGCAGGGAGAGACAAGAGACCCAGTACTTC. This translates into CASRERQETQYF.

The rearrangement uses TRBV28 and TRBJ1-6; 8 bases line up with TRBD1. Germline V gives CDR1 MDHEN, CDR2 SYDVKM. This CDR3 has 16 amino acids. V lost 6 bases and J lost 6; bases outside the gene matches: 10. The CDR3 loop is CASRSDRVLANSPLHF. The CDR3 DNA is TGTGCCAGCAGGTCGGACAGGGTTCTGGCTAATTCACCCCTCCACTTT.

The chain couples TRBV7-2 to TRBJ1-6, with TRBD1 matching 10 bases. Per germline, CDR1 SGHTA and CDR2 FQGNSA. The CDR3 is made up of 15 amino acids. With 8 bases clipped from V and 9 bases from J, the junction kept 10 bases outside the gene matches. The CDR3 reads CASVARQGAGSPLHF. The CDR3 bases are TGTGCCAGCGTCGCGAGACAGGGGGCCGGTTCACCCCTCCACTTT.

The rearrangement uses TRBV5-1 and TRBJ2-7; the match to TRBD1 covers 7 bases. The ends lost 2 bases at V and 7 bases at J; junction bases unmatched: 15. Germline V gene lookup returns CDR1 SGHRS and CDR2 YFSETQ. CDR3 length: 16 amino acids. The CDR3 is CASSFPTGVKSGEQYV. The CDR3 DNA is TGCGCCAGCAGCTTCCCCACAGGGGTCAAATCGGGGGAGCAGTACGTC.

Turning to this clone: Other DNA variants within this sample encode the same CDR3. The chain joins TRBV7-3 to TRBJ2-5, with D perhaps matching TRBD2 (6 bases). The V gene's germline CDR1 is SGHTA and CDR2 FQGTGA. The CDR3 runs 13 residues. The ends were cut back, 5 bases at V and 5 bases at J, with 12 bases in the middle. CDR3 amino acids: CASSLQRAETQYF. The CDR3 DNA follows: TGTGCCAGCAGCCTCCAGCGGGCGGAGACCCAGTACTTC.

This clone was found a few times. This chain connects TRBV2 to TRBJ2-5, with 8 bases fitting TRBD1. The CDR3 loop spans 15 amino acids. Germline values: CDR1 SNHLY, CDR2 FYNNEI. The trim removed 6 bases at V and 5 bases at J, leaving 11 bases unmatched. The CDR3 reads CASRIGQGPTETQYF. CDR3 in DNA: TGTGCCAGCAGAATCGGACAGGGACCTACGGAGACCCAGTACTTC.

The V call is TRBV7-2, the J call TRBJ1-1; no definite D call. V gave up 5 bases and J gave up 7 bases, with 14 bases separating them. Germline-derived CDR1 and CDR2 are SGHTA and FQGNSA. CDR3 length: 13 residues. The DNA of the CDR3 is TGTGCCAGCAGCCAAAGTCGACACCTTGAAGCTTTCTTT. Translation: CASSQSRHLEAFF. Combining the CDR3 with reference TRBV7-2 and TRBJ1-1 gives the whole variable domain GAGVSQSPSNKVTEKGKDVELRCDPISGHTALYWYRQSLGQGLEFLIYFQGNSAPDKSGLPSDRFSAERTGGSVSTLTIQRTQQEDSAVYLCASSQSRHLEAFFGQGTRLTVV.

CDR3 region: CASSFKGGRDYGYTF. The CDR3 region has the DNA TGTGCCAGCAGCTTCAAAGGGGGCCGAGACTATGGCTACACCTTC. The chain is built from TRBV5-5 and TRBJ1-2; 7 positions match TRBD1. Losses at the gene ends were 2 bases for V and 3 bases for J; bases not matched to a gene: 7. The length of the CDR3 is 15 residues. Per germline, CDR1 SGHKS and CDR2 YYEKEE (reference sequence).

V and J are TRBV15 and TRBJ2-1; TRBD2 aligns across 9 bases. The CDR3 has 15 amino acids. Germline-derived CDR1 and CDR2 are LNHNV and YYDKDF (reference sequence). J gave up 9 bases and V 3 bases, and 9 bases lay outside the gene matches. Here the CDR3 reads CATSSPSLAGTEQFF. For the CDR3, the DNA is TGTGCCACCAGCAGTCCGTCGCTAGCGGGGACTGAGCAGTTCTTC.

The rearrangement joins TRBV7-6 to TRBJ2-2; no reliable D call. The CDR3 totals 16 residues. V shed 1 base and J shed 1 base, with 10 bases lying between them. CDR1 and CDR2 (germline): SGHVS, FNYEAQ. CDR3 residues: CASSLERLENTGELFF. The CDR3 DNA is TGTGCCAGCAGCTTAGAAAGGCTAGAGAACACCGGGGAGCTGTTTTTT.

This chain joins TRBV7-3 and TRBJ2-3, with 7 bases identical to TRBD2. The CDR3 totals 14 residues. Germline trimming cut 5 bases from V and 2 bases from J; bases unmatched to any gene: 4. The germline gives CDR1 SGHTA, CDR2 FQGTGA. The CDR3 loop reads CASSPSGATDTQYF. The CDR3 DNA is TGTGCCAGCAGCCCAAGCGGGGCCACAGATACGCAGTATTTT.

This chain links TRBV5-1 with TRBJ1-1; 7 positions agree with TRBD1. In germline, CDR1 is SGHRS, CDR2 YFSETQ. The junction had 3 bases not matched to a gene; V was cut back by 0 bases and J by 7 bases. The CDR3 totals 13 residues. The CDR3 reads CASSLDRGGEAFF. CDR3 coding DNA: TGCGCCAGCAGCTTGGACAGGGGTGGTGAAGCTTTCTTT. The full variable domain, its missing parts supplied by reference TRBV5-1 and TRBJ1-1, is KAGVTQTPRYLIKTRGQQVTLSCSPISGHRSVSWYQQTPGQGLQFLFEYFSETQRNKGNFPGRFSGRQFSNSRSEMNVSTLELGDSALYLCASSLDRGGEAFFGQGTRLTVV.